This T cell receptor beta chain is from a study of blood T cell repertoires in COVID-19. Using immunoSEQ multiplex PCR, the repertoire was profiled, and TCRdb retains in-frame clones only, with some absent. The sample has about 94,000 clones, about 80% seen once. CDR1 LGHNT and CDR2 FRNRAP come from the germline V gene. V trimming: 6 bases; J trimming: 4 bases; junction bases outside the gene matches: 6. This CDR3 has 13 amino acids. The chain employs TRBV12-5 and TRBJ2-7; 7 bases are a match to TRBD1. Sequenced sample: peripheral blood. The receptor's source is a man between 60 and 75 years old with acute or convalescent COVID-19. CDR3 loop: CASGDRVSYEQYF. For the CDR3, the DNA is TGTGCTAGTGGCGACAGGGTATCGTACGAGCAGTACTTC.